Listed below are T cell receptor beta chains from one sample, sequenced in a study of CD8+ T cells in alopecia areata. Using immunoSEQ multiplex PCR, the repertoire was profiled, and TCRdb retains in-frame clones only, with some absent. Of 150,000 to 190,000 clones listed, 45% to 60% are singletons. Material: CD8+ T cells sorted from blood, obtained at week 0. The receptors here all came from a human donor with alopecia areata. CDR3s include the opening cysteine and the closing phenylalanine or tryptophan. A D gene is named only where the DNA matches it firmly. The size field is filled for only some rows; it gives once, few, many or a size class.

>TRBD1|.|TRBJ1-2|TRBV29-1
TGCAGCGCCCCGGGGGGGACAGGGGACGGCTACACCTTC
CSAPGGTGDGYTF
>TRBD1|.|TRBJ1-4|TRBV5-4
TGTGCCAGCAGCTTGGCGACAGGGGGCATTGAAAAACTGTTTTTT
CASSLATGGIEKLFF
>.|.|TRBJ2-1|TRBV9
TGTGCCAGCAGCGTAGGGAGCGACAATGAGCAGTTCTTC
CASSVGSDNEQFF
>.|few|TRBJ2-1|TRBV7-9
TGTGCCAGCAGCCCCTCAGAGGGGGATCTCTTCAATGAGCAGTTCTTC
CASSPSEGDLFNEQFF
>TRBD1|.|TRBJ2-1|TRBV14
TGTGCCAGCAGCCTTCTGGACAGGGATAAATCGTTCTTC
CASSLLDRDKSFF
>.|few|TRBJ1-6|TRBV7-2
TGTGCCAGCAGCTTAGGGAATTCACCCCTCCACTTT
CASSLGNSPLHF
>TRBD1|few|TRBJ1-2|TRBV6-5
TGTGCCAGCAGTCCCGGACAGGCTCGGGGCTACACCTTC
CASSPGQARGYTF
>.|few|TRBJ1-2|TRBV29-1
TGCAGCGTTAGGGGACAAGACTATGGCTACACCTTC
CSVRGQDYGYTF
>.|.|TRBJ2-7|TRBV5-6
TGTGCCAGCAGCTTGAACGGGCGGGCCTACGAGCAGTACTTC
CASSLNGRAYEQYF
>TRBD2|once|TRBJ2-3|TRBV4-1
TGCGCCAGCAGCCAAGATCGCGGGGGTTTCACAGATACGCAGTATTTT
CASSQDRGGFTDTQYF
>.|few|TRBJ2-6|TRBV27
TGTGCCAGCAGCTCTGGGGCCAACGTCCTGACTTTC
CASSSGANVLTF
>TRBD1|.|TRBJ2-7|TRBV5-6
TGTGCCAGCAGCTCCGGCGGGACAGGGGAGTCGGACGAGCAGTACTTC
CASSSGGTGESDEQYF
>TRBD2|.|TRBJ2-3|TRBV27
TGTGCCAGCAGTCACCCACTAGCGGGGGCCACAGATACGCAGTATTTT
CASSHPLAGATDTQYF
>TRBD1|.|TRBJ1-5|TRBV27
TGTGCCAGCAGTTCTACAGGGGGTAGTCAGCCCCAGCATTTT
CASSSTGGSQPQHF
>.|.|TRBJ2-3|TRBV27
TGTGCCAGCAGTTTATCCCAGTCTGTAGATACGCAGTATTTT
CASSLSQSVDTQYF
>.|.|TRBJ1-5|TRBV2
TGTGCCAGCAGTGACTCGGGGCTTCAGCCCCAGCATTTT
CASSDSGLQPQHF
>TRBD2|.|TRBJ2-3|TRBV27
TGTGCCAGCAGTCCGATGGGCGGGGGACTGGATACGCAGTATTTT
CASSPMGGGLDTQYF
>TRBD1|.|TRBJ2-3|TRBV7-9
TGTGCCAGCAGCCAGGGACAGGTGAAGCAGTATTTT
CASSQGQVKQYF
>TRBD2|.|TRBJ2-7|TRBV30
TGTGCCTGGAGCCTGGGGGGGGCCTACGAGCAGTACTTC
CAWSLGGAYEQYF
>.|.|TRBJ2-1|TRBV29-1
TGCAGCGTTGAGGCTACGAGCACTTACAATGAGCAGTTCTTC
CSVEATSTYNEQFF
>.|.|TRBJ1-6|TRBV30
TGTGCCTGGGGAGGGGGAGAGGATTCACCCCTCCACTTT
CAWGGGEDSPLHF
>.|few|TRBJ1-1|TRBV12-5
TGTGCTAGTGGTTTGCATGGTTGGAACACTGAAGCTTTCTTT
CASGLHGWNTEAFF
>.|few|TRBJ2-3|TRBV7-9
TGTGCCAGCAGCTACTACGCAGATACGCAGTATTTT
CASSYYADTQYF
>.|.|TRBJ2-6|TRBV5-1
TGCGCCAGCACACCCTACGCCGGGGCCAACGTCCTGACTTTC
CASTPYAGANVLTF
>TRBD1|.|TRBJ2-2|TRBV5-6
TGTGCCAGCAGCTGGGCGACAGGGGACACCGGGGAGCTGTTTTTT
CASSWATGDTGELFF
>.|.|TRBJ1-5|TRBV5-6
TGTGCCAGCAGTCATGACAATCAGCCCCAGCATTTT
CASSHDNQPQHF
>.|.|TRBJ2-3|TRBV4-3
TGCGCCAGCAGCCATTCCCTATCCGAAGGAGATACGCAGTATTTT
CASSHSLSEGDTQYF
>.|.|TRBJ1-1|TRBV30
TGTGCAGGGCGGATTAGCGTAGAAGCTTTCTTT
CAGRISVEAFF
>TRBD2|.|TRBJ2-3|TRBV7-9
TGTGCCAGCAGGGGGCCGGGGACTAGCGGAGCTAGCACAGATACGCAGTATTTT
CASRGPGTSGASTDTQYF
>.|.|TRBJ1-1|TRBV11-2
TGTGCCAGCAGCTTCGGCCGGACCATGAACACTGAAGCTTTCTTT
CASSFGRTMNTEAFF
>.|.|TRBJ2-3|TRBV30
TGTGCCTGGAGTGTAGACAGCCGGAGCACAGATACGCAGTATTTT
CAWSVDSRSTDTQYF
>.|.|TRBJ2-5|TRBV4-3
TGCGCCAGCAGCCAAGATGCGGGTGAAGCATTGCAAGAGACCCAGTACTTC
CASSQDAGEALQETQYF
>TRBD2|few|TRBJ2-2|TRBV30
TGTGCCACTTCGGGGGGGCACAACACCGGGGAGCTGTTTTTT
CATSGGHNTGELFF
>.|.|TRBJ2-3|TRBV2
TGTGCCGGAGGAACGGGGGCTAGCACAGATACGCAGTATTTT
CAGGTGASTDTQYF
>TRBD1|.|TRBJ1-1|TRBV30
TGTGCCTGGACGGGACAGTTGAACACTGAAGCTTTCTTT
CAWTGQLNTEAFF
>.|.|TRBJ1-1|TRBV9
TGTGCCAGCAGCTTAGGGGACAAGCCTGAAGCTTTCTTT
CASSLGDKPEAFF
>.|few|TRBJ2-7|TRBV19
TGTGCCAGTAGTCCGGGGGACGGAATTTTAGCCTACGAGCAGTACTTC
CASSPGDGILAYEQYF
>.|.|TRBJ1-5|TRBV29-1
TGCAGCGTCCTCGAGGGGGATAGCAATCAGCCCCAGCATTTT
CSVLEGDSNQPQHF
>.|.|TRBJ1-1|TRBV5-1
TGCGCCAGCAGCTTGGAGGACAGCCTAGAAGCTTTCTTT
CASSLEDSLEAFF
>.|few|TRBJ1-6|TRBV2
TGTGCCAGCACGATGGGTGCTTCACCCCTCCACTTT
CASTMGASPLHF
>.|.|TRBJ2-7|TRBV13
TGTGCCAGCAGCAAAACAGGGTACGAGCAGTACTTC
CASSKTGYEQYF
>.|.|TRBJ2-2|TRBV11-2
TGTGCCAGCAGCCGCCGCGGGATAGGGGAGCTGTTTTTT
CASSRRGIGELFF
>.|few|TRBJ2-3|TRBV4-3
TGCGCCAGCAGCCAAGCGGCAGGAAAAAGCACAGATACGCAGTATTTT
CASSQAAGKSTDTQYF
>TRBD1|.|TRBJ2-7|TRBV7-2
TGTGCCAGCAGCTTACCCGGACAGGGCTACGAGCAGTACTTC
CASSLPGQGYEQYF
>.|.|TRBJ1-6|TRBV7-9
TGTGCCAGCAGCTTAGGCGAGGTTCTCGATTCACCCCTCCACTTT
CASSLGEVLDSPLHF
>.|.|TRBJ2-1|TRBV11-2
TGTGCCAGCAGCCACTACAATGAGCAGTTCTTC
CASSHYNEQFF
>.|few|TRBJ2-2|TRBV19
TGTGCCAGTAGTATGGGTGACACCGGGGAGCTGTTTTTT
CASSMGDTGELFF
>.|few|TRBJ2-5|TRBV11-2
TGTGCCAGCAGCGAGGACTCCCCGGAGACCCAGTACTTC
CASSEDSPETQYF
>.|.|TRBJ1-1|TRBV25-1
TGTGCCAGCAGCTTCGGACAGACAAACACTGAAGCTTTCTTT
CASSFGQTNTEAFF
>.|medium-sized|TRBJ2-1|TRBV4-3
TGCGCCAGCAGCCCGGGCCTTAACAATGAGCAGTTCTTC
CASSPGLNNEQFF